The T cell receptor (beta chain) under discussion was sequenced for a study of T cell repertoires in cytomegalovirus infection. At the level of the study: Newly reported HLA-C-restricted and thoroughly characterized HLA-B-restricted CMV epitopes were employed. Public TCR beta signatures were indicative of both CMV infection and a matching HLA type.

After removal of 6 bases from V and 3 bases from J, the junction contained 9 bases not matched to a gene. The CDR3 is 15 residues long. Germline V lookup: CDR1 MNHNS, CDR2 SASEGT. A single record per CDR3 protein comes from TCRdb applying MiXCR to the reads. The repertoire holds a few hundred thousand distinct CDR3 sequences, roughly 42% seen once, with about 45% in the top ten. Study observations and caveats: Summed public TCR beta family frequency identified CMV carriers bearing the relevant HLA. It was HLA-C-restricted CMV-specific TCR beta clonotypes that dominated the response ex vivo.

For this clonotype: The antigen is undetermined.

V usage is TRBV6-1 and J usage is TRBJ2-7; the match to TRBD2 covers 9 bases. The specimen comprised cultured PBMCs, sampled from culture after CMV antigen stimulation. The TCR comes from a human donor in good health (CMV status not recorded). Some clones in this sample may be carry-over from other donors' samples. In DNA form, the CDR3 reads TGTGCCAGCAGGCCTCCCGGACTAGCGAGCTACGAGCAGTACTTC. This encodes CASRPPGLASYEQYF.